Below are 27 T cell receptor beta chains sequenced from a single sample in a study of response to subunit inactivated influenza vaccine. TCRdb processed the RT-PCR reads anew with MiXCR; each CDR3 protein has one entry. This table holds a few hundred thousand distinct CDR3 sequences, approximately 15% found once. Sequencing used PBMCs from blood, obtained 11 to 12 days after vaccination. The receptor set was obtained from a man aged 50 or older who received an inactivated influenza vaccine.

In its sample, this clonotype was seen many times. This rearrangement joins TRBV18 to TRBJ1-1; D is ambiguous. Per the germline V gene, CDR1 is KGHSH and CDR2 is LQKENI. The germline V and J ends were trimmed by 6 bases and 3 bases, with 11 bases remaining between them. The CDR3 covers 13 residues. The CDR3 spells CASSLRTDTEAFF. CDR3 nucleotides: TGTGCCAGCTCCCTTCGGACGGACACTGAAGCTTTCTTT.

The table lists this clonotype with a few counts. The CDR3 reads CASHSGRLTYNEQFF. CDR3 bases: TGTGCCAGCCATTCGGGCAGATTAACCTACAATGAGCAGTTCTTC. V and J are TRBV6-1 and TRBJ2-1; D is unclear. Trimming cost V 8 bases and J 2 bases, with 16 bases left between them. Germline CDR1 MNHNS, CDR2 SASEGT. The CDR3 is 15 amino acids.

Points on this clonotype: A much larger clone differs by one base, so this may be a read error. The chain couples TRBV3-1 to TRBJ2-5; D remains unclear. Germline V gene data show CDR1 as LGHDT and CDR2 as YNNKEL (reference sequence). The CDR3 contains 13 residues. The CDR3 nucleotides read TGTGCCAGCAGCCGCTTACCCCAAGAGACCCAGTGCTTC. It is translated as CASSRLPQETQCF.

The genes are TRBV4-3 and TRBJ2-7; 11 bases agree with TRBD2. The CDR3 is made up of 16 amino acids. The J segment lost 5 bases and the V segment lost 4 bases, leaving 10 bases of the junction unmatched. Germline CDR1 reads LGHNA; CDR2 reads YSLEER. The DNA for the CDR3 is TGCGCCAGCAGCCGCGGACTACTAGCGGGAGACCACGAGCAGTACTTC. It encodes CASSRGLLAGDHEQYF.

Ten or more counts support this clonotype. The chain recombines TRBV28 with TRBJ2-5; D perhaps matches TRBD2 (5 bases). The CDR3 contains 12 residues. Germline loops: CDR1 MDHEN, CDR2 SYDVKM. V dropped 6 bases and J dropped 3 bases, with 8 bases sitting between them. The CDR3 here is CASREGKETQYF. The DNA of the CDR3 is TGTGCCAGCAGAGAGGGCAAAGAGACCCAGTACTTC.

V is TRBV24-1 and J is TRBJ1-4; D unclear. This CDR3 is 13 amino acids long. Germline assignment: CDR1 KGHDR and CDR2 SFDVKD. The ends were cut back, 4 bases at V and 6 bases at J, with 8 bases in the middle. The CDR3 is CATSEAGYEKLFF. CDR3 coding DNA: TGTGCCACCAGTGAAGCCGGGTATGAAAAACTGTTTTTT.

The chain uses TRBV12-3 or TRBV12-4 and TRBJ2-1; 12 bases fit TRBD2. The CDR3 loop spans 16 amino acids. Unmatched junction bases numbered 10, after V lost 6 bases and J lost 7 bases. Here the CDR3 reads CASRPPTSGSDNEQFF. The CDR3 bases are TGTGCCAGCAGGCCCCCGACTAGCGGGAGTGATAATGAGCAGTTCTTC.

The V and J genes are TRBV6-1 and TRBJ2-3; TRBD2 matches 7 bases. Trimming removed 5 bases from V and 1 base from J; junction bases left unmatched: 6. Germline V CDR1 and CDR2: MNHNS, SASEGT. The CDR3 consists of 15 residues. CDR3 region: CASSLRGEGTDTQYF. Here the CDR3 DNA reads TGTGCCAGCAGTCTTCGGGGGGAGGGCACAGATACGCAGTATTTT.

J is TRBJ2-1 and V is TRBV27; weak D call: TRBD2 (5 bases). Trimming removed 2 bases at V and 4 bases at J, with 9 bases between. The germline CDR1 and CDR2 sequences are MNHEY and SMNVEV (reference sequence). There are 14 residues in the CDR3. CDR3 sequence reads: CASSLLAAYNEQFF. The CDR3 DNA reads TGTGCCAGCAGTTTACTAGCCGCATACAATGAGCAGTTCTTC.

V usage is TRBV11-2 and J usage is TRBJ2-3; the match to TRBD2 covers 12 bases. V was pared by 1 base and J by 13 bases, with 18 bases of the junction left unmatched. Germline CDR1 reads SGHAT; CDR2 reads FQNNGV. There are 18 residues in the CDR3. The CDR3 loop is CASSLGIGSSGGARYEYF. DNA for the CDR3: TGTGCCAGCAGCTTAGGCATAGGGTCTAGCGGGGGGGCACGGTATGAGTATTTT.

This chain uses TRBV6-2 or TRBV6-3 with TRBJ2-7; TRBD2 matches 8 bases. J gave up 2 bases and V 2 bases, and 8 bases lay outside the gene matches. The CDR3 extends over 16 amino acids. Per germline, CDR1 MNHEY and CDR2 SVGEGT. CDR3 sequence: CASSYGEETSAYEQYF. The CDR3 DNA reads TGTGCCAGCAGTTACGGGGAGGAGACTAGCGCCTACGAGCAGTACTTC.

This clonotype was recorded only once. The chain recombines TRBV12-3 or TRBV12-4 with TRBJ2-1, with 10 positions matching TRBD2. The CDR3 loop spans 16 amino acids. Trimming removed 1 base from V and 7 bases from J; junction bases left unmatched: 7. The DNA of the CDR3 is TGTGCCAGCAGTTTAGGGAGTCTAGCGGGGGTGAATGAGCAGTTCTTC. It encodes CASSLGSLAGVNEQFF.

The CDR3 bases are TGTGCCAGCAGCTTGTGGGCTAGCGGACTTGGACTCGGGGCAGATACGCAGTATTTT. Translation: CASSLWASGLGLGADTQYF. The gene calls are TRBV5-6 and TRBJ2-3; the match to TRBD2 covers 7 bases. V dropped 1 base and J dropped 4; count of bases not matched to a gene: 18. This CDR3 is 19 amino acids long. Per germline, CDR1 SGHDT and CDR2 YYEEEE.

In this sample, this clonotype turned up many times. This chain connects TRBV7-2 to TRBJ1-2; no clear D. The CDR3 has 13 amino acids. Per germline, CDR1 SGHTA and CDR2 FQGNSA. Trimming removed 3 bases from V and 3 bases from J, with 8 bases in between. This CDR3 is CASSFGGHYGYTF. In nucleotides, the CDR3 is TGTGCCAGCAGCTTTGGAGGACACTATGGCTACACCTTC.

This clonotype was seen a handful of times. V is TRBV5-1 and J is TRBJ1-4; 9 nucleotides agree with TRBD1. Losses at the gene ends were 4 bases for V and 4 bases for J; bases not matched to a gene: 2. The CDR3 consists of 14 residues. From germline, CDR1 is SGHRS and CDR2 YFSETQ. Here the CDR3 reads CASSMDRGNEKLFF. CDR3 nucleotide sequence: TGCGCCAGCAGCATGGACAGGGGTAATGAAAAACTGTTTTTT. Full variable domain (rest looked up from reference TRBV5-1 and TRBJ1-4): KAGVTQTPRYLIKTRGQQVTLSCSPISGHRSVSWYQQTPGQGLQFLFEYFSETQRNKGNFPGRFSGRQFSNSRSEMNVSTLELGDSALYLCASSMDRGNEKLFFGSGTQLSVL.

The chain is built from TRBV27 and TRBJ2-1; 10 nucleotides agree with TRBD2. This CDR3 spans 17 amino acids. Germline assignment: CDR1 MNHEY and CDR2 SMNVEV (reference sequence). With V trimmed by 7 bases and J by 6 bases, 15 bases remained unmatched. Here the CDR3 reads CASTPGVAGGLGNEQFF. CDR3 bases: TGTGCCAGCACCCCCGGGGTAGCGGGAGGACTCGGCAATGAGCAGTTCTTC.

V gene TRBV20-1 combines with J gene TRBJ2-7, with 7 positions matching TRBD1. V was pared by 5 bases and J by 1 base, with 11 bases of the junction left unmatched. The CDR3 has 15 residues. CDR1 is DFQATT and CDR2 is SNEGSKA in the germline V gene (reference sequence). Here the CDR3 reads CSAGRGQLGSYEQYF. The DNA for the CDR3 is TGCAGTGCTGGAAGGGGACAGTTGGGTTCCTACGAGCAGTACTTC.

The gene calls are TRBV29-1 and TRBJ2-3; 11 bases match TRBD2. This CDR3 comprises 15 residues. The J segment lost 0 bases and the V segment lost 4 bases, leaving 3 bases of the junction unmatched. Germline V gives CDR1 SQVTM, CDR2 ANQGSEA. The CDR3 sequence: CSVGRTSGSTDTQYF. Written as DNA, the CDR3 is TGCAGCGTTGGTCGGACTAGCGGGAGCACAGATACGCAGTATTTT.

In its sample, this clonotype was seen many times. The chain carries TRBV7-2 and TRBJ2-3; 13 bases map to TRBD2. In germline, CDR1 is SGHTA, CDR2 FQGNSA. J was trimmed by 6 bases and V by 5 bases; bases with no gene match: 5. CDR3 length: 15 residues. CDR3 DNA sequence: TGTGCCAGCAGCCGACTAGCGGGAGGTCGGGATACGCAGTATTTT. It codes for CASSRLAGGRDTQYF. Drawing the rest from reference TRBV7-2 and TRBJ2-3, the complete variable domain is GAGVSQSPSNKVTEKGKDVELRCDPISGHTALYWYRQSLGQGLEFLIYFQGNSAPDKSGLPSDRFSAERTGGSVSTLTIQRTQQEDSAVYLCASSRLAGGRDTQYFGPGTRLTVL.

The V gene is TRBV5-1, the J gene TRBJ2-3; 13 bases are a match to TRBD2. V was pared by 4 bases and J by 2 bases, with 4 bases of the junction left unmatched. CDR3 length: 16 amino acids. CDR1 is SGHRS and CDR2 is YFSETQ in the germline V gene. CDR3: CASSDTSGGVTDTQYF. In nucleotides, the CDR3 is TGCGCCAGCAGCGACACTAGCGGGGGGGTCACAGATACGCAGTATTTT.

This clonotype showed up just a few times. V usage is TRBV6-5 and J usage is TRBJ2-2; a weak D match, TRBD2 (6 bases). V gave up 4 bases and J gave up 6 bases, with 12 bases separating them. The CDR3 has 14 amino acids. Germline V gene lookup returns CDR1 MNHEY and CDR2 SVGAGI. The CDR3 spells CASSWTEGAGELFF. Here the CDR3 DNA reads TGTGCCAGCAGTTGGACGGAGGGAGCCGGGGAGCTGTTTTTT.

The chain is built from TRBV5-5 and TRBJ1-5; unclear D gene. V lost 3 bases to trimming and J lost 6 bases, with 16 bases between them. The CDR3 consists of 15 residues. Germline CDR1 SGHKS, CDR2 YYEKEE (reference sequence). The CDR3 here is CASSWQMGFSQPQHF. DNA of the CDR3: TGTGCCAGCAGCTGGCAAATGGGTTTCAGTCAGCCCCAGCATTTT. The whole variable domain, filled in from reference TRBV5-5 and TRBJ1-5, reads DAGVTQSPTHLIKTRGQQVTLRCSPISGHKSVSWYQQVLGQGPQFIFQYYEKEERGRGNFPDRFSARQFPNYSSELNVNALLLGDSALYLCASSWQMGFSQPQHFGDGTRLSIL.

The chain recombines TRBV29-1 with TRBJ2-7; TRBD1 or TRBD2 may be the D gene (5 bases each). This CDR3 is 11 amino acids long. Per the germline V gene, CDR1 is SQVTM and CDR2 is ANQGSEA. V shed 6 bases and J shed 4 bases, with 10 bases lying between them. Written as DNA, the CDR3 is TGCAGCGTCCGGGACGGATACGAGCAGTACTTC. This gives the protein CSVRDGYEQYF.

This clonotype appeared a few times. The CDR3 DNA sequence: TGTGCCAGCACCGTAGCCGGGGGAGAAGCTTTCTTT. Protein product: CASTVAGGEAFF. The chain is built from TRBV7-9 and TRBJ1-1, with D perhaps TRBD1 (5 bases). Deletions cut 7 bases from V and 8 bases from J, with 14 bases between. CDR3 length: 12 residues. Germline V lookup: CDR1 SEHNR, CDR2 FQNEAQ (reference sequence).

This clonotype was found a few times. CDR3 nucleotides: TGTGCCAGCGGTCGGGCGGGGAACCTCTACGAGCAGTACTTC. Translated, it gives CASGRAGNLYEQYF. The V call is TRBV5-5, the J call TRBJ2-7, with D maybe TRBD2 (6 bases). Germline CDR1 SGHKS, CDR2 YYEKEE (reference sequence). This CDR3 spans 14 amino acids. The V gene lost 7 bases and the J gene lost 3 bases, with 17 bases spanning the gap. Based on the CDR3 plus reference TRBV5-5 and TRBJ2-7, the full variable domain is DAGVTQSPTHLIKTRGQQVTLRCSPISGHKSVSWYQQVLGQGPQFIFQYYEKEERGRGNFPDRFSARQFPNYSSELNVNALLLGDSALYLCASGRAGNLYEQYFGPGTRLTVT.

V usage is TRBV6-5 and J usage is TRBJ2-5, with D perhaps TRBD2 (5 bases). Deletions cut 5 bases from V and 5 bases from J, with 15 bases between. The V gene's germline CDR1 is MNHEY and CDR2 SVGAGI. This CDR3 has 14 residues. CDR3 residues: CASSVLGPGETQYF. The CDR3 coding sequence is TGTGCCAGCAGTGTACTAGGCCCCGGGGAGACCCAGTACTTC.

The J gene is TRBJ2-7, the V gene TRBV20-1, with D perhaps TRBD2 (6 bases). Germline V gene lookup returns CDR1 DFQATT and CDR2 SNEGSKA (reference sequence). The CDR3 is 11 residues long. The CDR3 spells CSGSEAGEQYF. The CDR3 DNA follows: TGCAGCGGTAGTGAGGCGGGGGAGCAGTACTTC.